These T cell receptor beta chains were read from a single sample in a study of shared clonotypes between healthy human individuals. The protocol was immunoSEQ multiplex PCR, while the TCRdb copy is restricted to in-frame clones and leaves out a portion. Of 2 million to 2.5 million clones in the sample, approximately 93% are singletons; the top ten hold about 0.37%. The sequencing input was naive CD4+ T cells from PBMCs. These TCRs come from a man between 18 and 29 years old in good health. Some clones in this sample may be carry-over from other donors' samples. Each CDR3 is given without its conserved first and last residue.

J gene,V gene,CDR3 protein
TRBJ1-1,TRBV29-1,SVSTGGGTEAF
TRBJ2-1,TRBV7-6,ASSLGLTGAGYNEQF
TRBJ2-7,TRBV14,ASSHGGVRYEQY
TRBJ1-5,TRBV28,ASTFSARGSSGQH
TRBJ2-7,TRBV5-4,ASNYPGRGNEQY
TRBJ2-7,TRBV29-1,SVGDAGQGKFF
TRBJ1-1,TRBV7-2,ASSTTDRANTEAF
TRBJ2-7,TRBV5-1,ASSLEPGLATSEQY
TRBJ2-3,TRBV29-1,SVDAQGYTQY
TRBJ1-5,TRBV21-1,ASSLSGGDNGQPQH
TRBJ2-2,TRBV4-1,ASSREGARTNTGELF
TRBJ1-2,TRBV6-1,ASSERYGRYGYT
TRBJ1-2,TRBV4-2,ASSQGGLEYGYT
TRBJ2-1,TRBV15,ATSRVYNEQF
TRBJ2-2,TRBV7-3,ASSLNPGTGELF
TRBJ2-5,TRBV7-9,ASSLRVAGVPETQY
TRBJ2-1,TRBV25-1,ASSGTGERRNEQF
TRBJ2-7,TRBV28,ASSSQPPRDEQY
TRBJ2-1,TRBV4-1,ASSQGLADYNEQF
TRBJ1-4,TRBV27,ASRPTSRAREKLF
TRBJ2-5,TRBV5-1,ASHTAGETQY
TRBJ1-1,TRBV7-9,ASSSPGQEGSTEAF
TRBJ1-5,TRBV30,AWSVQGGSQPQH
TRBJ2-1,TRBV6-5,ASSYSASGGNNEQF
TRBJ1-6,TRBV7-8,ASSSHEQGLSHSPLH
TRBJ2-7,TRBV11-1,ASSLAGVAYEQY
TRBJ1-4,TRBV11-2,ASSVQGPDEKLF
TRBJ2-1,TRBV10-2,ASSEWGRSIPYNEQF
TRBJ2-3,TRBV5-1,ASSLGTSGRVGTDTQY
TRBJ2-1,TRBV6-1,ASSPAGGRSLEQF
TRBJ2-7,TRBV28,ASRVPQGYEQY
TRBJ1-5,TRBV19,ASKPSEGKNQPQH